The 4 T cell receptor beta chains presented below share a single source sample, sequenced in a study of blood T cells in healthy people across ages. Using a J-beta primer mix together with a sample-barcoded 5' primer, a second PCR was run for about 7 to 12 cycles. TCRdb processed the 5' RACE reads anew with MiXCR; each CDR3 protein has one entry. The table records under 2,000,000 distinct CDR3 sequences, around half of them present only once. Input material: blood. The receptors stem from a woman aged 40 to 49 in good health.

The chain links TRBV28 to TRBJ2-1, with D maybe TRBD1 (5 bases). This CDR3 is built from 16 residues. CDR1 is MDHEN and CDR2 is SYDVKM in the germline V gene. The V gene lost 2 bases and the J gene lost 9 bases, with 20 bases spanning the gap. In DNA, the CDR3 is TGTGCCAGCAGTTTAAGGGGTGGCAGGGTCAAATCTGAGCAGTTCTTC. This encodes CASSLRGGRVKSEQFF.

This chain connects TRBV12-3 or TRBV12-4 to TRBJ2-4; D unresolved. The ends were cut back, 3 bases at V and 0 bases at J, with 9 bases in the middle. This CDR3 comprises 15 residues. The CDR3 loop is CASSFWGIAKNIQYF. The CDR3 region has the DNA TGTGCCAGCAGTTTCTGGGGAATAGCCAAAAACATTCAGTACTTC.

V and J are TRBV20-1 and TRBJ1-2; TRBD1 matches 7 bases. The V segment lost 3 bases and the J segment 8 bases; nucleotides outside the gene matches: 12. CDR1 and CDR2 (germline): DFQATT, SNEGSKA (reference sequence). This CDR3 has 14 amino acids. The CDR3 DNA follows: TGCAGTGCTAGTGGCGGACAGGTTCTTGGAGGCTACACCTTC. It yields the protein CSASGGQVLGGYTF.

Only a few counts were recorded for this clonotype. The chain combines TRBV6-2 or TRBV6-3 with TRBJ1-2, with unresolved D. The CDR3 consists of 14 residues. With 6 bases removed from V and 2 bases from J, the gap between germline ends came to 13 bases. Germline CDR1 and CDR2: MNHEY and SVGEGT. The chain's CDR3 is CASRGTGSNYGYTF. The CDR3 nucleotides read TGTGCCAGCAGAGGAACCGGGTCAAACTATGGCTACACCTTC.